The clone carrying this TCR beta chain was counted a few times. Its antigen is undetermined. For the second PCR, which ran for roughly 7 to 11 cycles, a sample-barcoded 5' primer and a J-beta primer mix were used. TCRdb processed the 5' RACE reads anew with MiXCR; each CDR3 protein has one entry. The sample comprises over 1,300,000 distinct CDR3 sequences, 55% to 75% of which are singletons, and more than 6% rests with the top ten. The CDR3 totals 15 residues. Germline assignment: CDR1 MDHEN and CDR2 SYDVKM. The ends were cut back, 2 bases at V and 2 bases at J, with 10 bases in the middle. The sample comes from a study of blood T cells in healthy people across ages. Study-level findings and limits: Roughly linearly, TCR beta diversity per million T cells fell as age increased.

The people who gave samples were healthy Caucasians from Russia, aged roughly 6 to 100. The sample, about 9.2 milliliters of peripheral blood, was drawn from each donor. The sequence was collected from a man aged 18 to 35 in good health. The rearrangement uses TRBV28 and TRBJ2-1; D gene ambiguous. The specimen was blood. CDR3 sequence: CASSLREEAYNEQFF. In DNA form, the CDR3 reads TGTGCCAGCAGTTTAAGGGAAGAGGCCTACAATGAGCAGTTCTTC.